Below, 7 T cell receptor beta chains from the same sample are listed, as sequenced in a study of CD8 T cells in Susac syndrome. Random hexamers were used to reverse transcribe an amount of about 0.5 to 1 ug RNA. Each CDR3 protein gets one entry after TCRdb re-called the immunoSEQ multiplex PCR reads with MiXCR. The sample records 55,000 to 75,000 distinct CDR3 sequences, 93% being singletons. Sequences were obtained from CD4+ T cells from PBMCs. These TCRs come from a human donor with Susac syndrome.

The chain uses TRBV19 and TRBJ1-3; D is possibly TRBD1 (5 bases). The germline V and J ends were trimmed by 8 bases and 1 base, with 9 bases remaining between them. This CDR3 is built from 13 residues. CDR1 is LNHDA, CDR2 SQIVND, per germline (reference sequence). The DNA of the CDR3 is TGTGCCAGTGGGGCAGGGTCTGGAAACACCATATATTTT. Encoded protein: CASGAGSGNTIYF.

The V gene is TRBV5-1, the J gene TRBJ1-4; TRBD1 aligns across 7 bases. CDR1 is SGHRS and CDR2 is YFSETQ in the germline V gene. This CDR3 is 14 amino acids long. With V trimmed by 0 bases and J by 7 bases, 3 bases remained unmatched. The CDR3 nucleotides are TGCGCCAGCAGCTTGGTGACAGGGCCTGAAAAACTGTTTTTT. This sequence encodes CASSLVTGPEKLFF.

The chain uses TRBV6-5 and TRBJ2-5; possible D gene TRBD2, 6 bases. The CDR3 sequence is 15 residues long. V gave up 4 bases and J gave up 1 base, with 13 bases separating them. Looked up from germline, CDR1 is MNHEY and CDR2 is SVGAGI. This CDR3 is CASSSSGTGQETQYF. The CDR3 DNA reads as TGTGCCAGCAGTTCGTCCGGGACTGGCCAAGAGACCCAGTACTTC.

V usage is TRBV21-1 and J usage is TRBJ2-7; no DNA check was done on the table's D call, TRBD1. TRBV21-1 constitutes a pseudogene. This CDR3 has 14 residues. The CDR3 protein is CASSERGDTYEQYF. CDR3 in DNA: TGTGCCAGCTCTGAGAGGGGGGATACCTACGAGCAGTACTTC.

The V gene is TRBV14, the J gene TRBJ1-2; TRBD1 agrees at 8 bases. The V gene's germline CDR1 is SGHDN and CDR2 FVKESK. The CDR3 has 16 residues. After removal of 2 bases from V and 1 base from J, the junction contained 6 bases not matched to a gene. The CDR3 nucleotides are TGTGCCAGCAGCCAATTCCAGGGGGCCATTAACTATGGCTACACCTTC. As protein: CASSQFQGAINYGYTF.

This clonotype appeared once. The rearrangement links TRBV20-1 to TRBJ2-7; D gene ambiguous. Trimming removed 4 bases from V and 3 bases from J, with 10 bases in between. CDR3 length: 12 amino acids. CDR1 is DFQATT, CDR2 SNEGSKA, per germline (reference sequence). The CDR3 loop is CSATVKRYEQYF. CDR3 coding DNA: TGCAGTGCTACAGTCAAACGCTACGAGCAGTACTTC.

V usage is TRBV10-2 and J usage is TRBJ2-5, with no clear D. The CDR3 contains 12 residues. Trimming stripped 0 bases from V and 10 bases from J, with 9 bases between. CDR1 and CDR2 from the germline V gene are WSHSY and SAAADI. CDR3 loop: CASSESRLGQYF. The CDR3 DNA reads TGCGCCAGCAGTGAGTCCAGACTGGGCCAGTACTTC.